This T cell receptor beta chain comes out of a study of OX40 agonist ivuxolimab in advanced cancers. Study findings and constraints: Both blood CD4+ and CD8+ T cells showed clonal growth by week 6 at 0.1 to 3.0 mg/kg.

Between the trimmed V and J ends, which lost 3 bases and 4 bases, there was a span of 22 bases. The V gene's germline CDR1 is MDHEN and CDR2 SYDVKM. The CDR3 has 17 residues. Here immunoSEQ multiplex PCR was the method, and the copy in TCRdb shows in-frame clones only, minus some. The sample holds about 94,000 clones; about 93% are singletons and the top ten take 0.65% to 0.85%. For this clone: Its antigen remains unidentified.

Patients were ineligible given autoimmune disease history or systemic immunosuppression. The TCR comes from an adult with an advanced solid tumor such as melanoma, head and neck, liver or kidney cancer. The source was CD4+ or CD8+ T cells sorted from blood, collected in a trial of the OX40 agonist ivuxolimab. V is TRBV28 and J is TRBJ2-7; D uncertain. The CDR3 coding sequence is TGTGCCAGCAGTTTCCGAGAGAGGATGGGCCGGATTTACGAGCAGTACTTC. Translated: CASSFRERMGRIYEQYF.